The 3 T cell receptor beta chains listed next were all sequenced from one sample in a study of T cells in Graves' hyperthyroidism and ophthalmopathy. It was RNA transcripts that yielded the amplified TCR beta CDR3 regions. TCR CDR3 regions were first amplified by RT-PCR with HTBI primers. Via MiXCR, TCRdb re-called the multiplex PCR reads, giving one row per CDR3 protein. The repertoire has about 640,000 distinct CDR3 sequences, 20% to 25% of them found once; the top ten carry 30% to 40%. The sample consisted of blood. Source of these receptors: a man aged 25 to 40 with Graves' ophthalmopathy.

This clonotype was counted many times. This rearrangement joins TRBV29-1 to TRBJ1-1; 11 nucleotides align to TRBD1. J was trimmed by 6 bases and V by 6 bases; bases with no gene match: 9. The CDR3 is 14 residues long. CDR1 is SQVTM and CDR2 is ANQGSEA in the germline V gene. CDR3 in amino acids: CSVHPGQGASEAFF. The CDR3 DNA is TGCAGCGTCCACCCCGGACAGGGGGCTTCTGAAGCTTTCTTT. The full variable domain, with the rest looked up from reference TRBV29-1 and TRBJ1-1, is SAVISQKPSRDICQRGTSLTIQCQVDSQVTMMFWYRQQPGQSLTLIATANQGSEATYESGFVIDKFPISRPNLTFSTLTVSNMSPEDSSIYLCSVHPGQGASEAFFGQGTRLTVV.

The chain has TRBV27 and TRBJ1-4; D unresolved. Germline lookup yields CDR1 MNHEY and CDR2 SMNVEV (reference sequence). This CDR3 region has 16 residues. V was shortened by 7 bases and J by 3 bases, with 18 bases between the two germline ends. CDR3 amino acids: CASKEAGRSANEKLFF. CDR3 nucleotides: TGTGCCAGCAAGGAGGCAGGAAGGTCAGCTAATGAAAAACTGTTTTTT.

This clonotype appeared many times. CDR3 DNA sequence: TGCGCCAGCAGCCCATCAAGCGGGAGCATAGTCACAGATACGCAGTATTTT. Its protein is CASSPSSGSIVTDTQYF. The V gene is TRBV5-1, the J gene TRBJ2-3; the match to TRBD2 covers 8 bases. Trimming at V came to 4 bases and at J to 2 bases, leaving 12 bases not matched to a gene. Germline V gene sequence: CDR1 SGHRS, CDR2 YFSETQ. The CDR3 is 17 amino acids.